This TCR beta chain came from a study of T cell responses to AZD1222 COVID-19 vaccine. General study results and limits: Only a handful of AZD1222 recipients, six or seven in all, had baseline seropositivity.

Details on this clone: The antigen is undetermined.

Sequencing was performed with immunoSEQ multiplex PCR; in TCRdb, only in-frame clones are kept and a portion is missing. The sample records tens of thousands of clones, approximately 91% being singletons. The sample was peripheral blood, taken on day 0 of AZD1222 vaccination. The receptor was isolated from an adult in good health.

CDR3 protein: CASLGQVMNEKLFF. The CDR3 nucleotides read TGTGCCAGCCTTGGACAGGTCATGAATGAAAAACTGTTTTTT. V usage is TRBV2 and J usage is TRBJ1-4, with 7 bases matching TRBD1. CDR1 and CDR2 (germline): SNHLY, FYNNEI. The CDR3 spans 14 residues. V was pared by 8 bases and J by 5 bases, with 8 bases of the junction left unmatched.